This passage covers 24 T cell receptor beta chains from one sample sequenced in a study of OX40 agonist ivuxolimab in advanced cancers. Libraries were prepared by immunoSEQ multiplex PCR; TCRdb keeps only in-frame clonotypes and omits some of them. The table lists around 35,000 clones, around 92% of them singletons. The input for sequencing was CD4+ or CD8+ T cells sorted from blood, taken in a trial of the OX40 agonist ivuxolimab. Receptors were obtained from an adult with an advanced solid tumor such as melanoma, head and neck, liver or kidney cancer.

The CDR3 DNA sequence: TGTGCCGTCCCACAGGGGGCGAACACCGGGGAGCTGTTTTTT. It is translated as CAVPQGANTGELFF. The chain uses TRBV10-3 and TRBJ2-2, with TRBD1 matching over 8 bases. Trimming at V came to 11 bases and at J to 0 bases, leaving 5 bases not matched to a gene. The CDR3 extends over 14 amino acids. Germline assignment: CDR1 ENHRY and CDR2 SYGVKD.

J is TRBJ1-4 and V is TRBV28, with D unresolved. The V and J ends lost 7 bases and 0 bases respectively, with 9 bases between them. The CDR3 contains 14 residues. The germline CDR1 and CDR2 sequences are MDHEN and SYDVKM. CDR3 region: CASTSPATNEKLFF. Here the CDR3 DNA reads TGTGCCAGCACGTCGCCGGCAACTAATGAAAAACTGTTTTTT.

The J gene is TRBJ1-5, the V gene TRBV5-6; 7 bases align to TRBD1. Germline V gives CDR1 SGHDT, CDR2 YYEEEE. V dropped 4 bases and J dropped 3; count of bases not matched to a gene: 4. CDR3 length equals 14 residues. CDR3 sequence: CASSGGTVNQPQHF. As DNA, the CDR3 is TGTGCCAGCAGCGGGGGGACAGTCAATCAGCCCCAGCATTTT.

As DNA, the CDR3 is TGCAGCGCAGGAGCAGGGTTTGAAGCTTTCTTT. Protein sequence: CSAGAGFEAFF. The chain combines TRBV29-1 with TRBJ1-1, with D tentatively TRBD1 (5 bases). The germline CDR1 and CDR2 sequences are SQVTM and ANQGSEA. V was pared by 7 bases and J by 7 bases, with 13 bases between. This CDR3 has 11 residues.

The chain uses TRBV6-5 and TRBJ1-1, with 8 bases fitting TRBD1. This CDR3 region has 15 residues. The germline V gene encodes CDR1 MNHEY and CDR2 SVGAGI. After removal of 7 bases from V and 4 bases from J, the junction contained 11 bases not matched to a gene. The CDR3 DNA sequence: TGTGCCAGCACCGCGACAGGGGATTCAACCACTGAAGCTTTCTTT. Its protein product is CASTATGDSTTEAFF.

The rearrangement uses TRBV27 and TRBJ2-7, with D tentatively TRBD1 or TRBD2 (5 bases each). The V gene lost 3 bases and the J gene lost 2 bases, with 11 bases spanning the gap. The CDR3 runs 14 residues. Germline assignment: CDR1 MNHEY and CDR2 SMNVEV (reference sequence). The CDR3 region has the DNA TGTGCCAGCAGTTTCGGGGCGAACACCTACGAGCAGTACTTC. Translated: CASSFGANTYEQYF.

This clone was detected once. The rearrangement joins TRBV10-3 to TRBJ2-7, with D perhaps being TRBD1 or TRBD2 (5 bases each). Trimming removed 3 bases at V and 3 bases at J, with 9 bases between. This CDR3 is 13 amino acids long. Per the germline V gene, CDR1 is ENHRY and CDR2 is SYGVKD. DNA for the CDR3: TGTGCCATCAGTGACCCAGGGAGCTACGAGCAGTACTTC. Its translation: CAISDPGSYEQYF.

The V gene is TRBV7-8, the J gene TRBJ1-4; D is unclear. V lost 1 base and J lost 5, with 8 bases in between. From germline, CDR1 is SGHVS and CDR2 FQNEAQ. The length of the CDR3 is 14 residues. CDR3 nucleotides: TGTGCCAGCAGCTTAGACAGAAGAAATGAAAAACTGTTTTTT. As protein: CASSLDRRNEKLFF. Complete variable domain (other parts from reference TRBV7-8 and TRBJ1-4): GAGVSQSPRYKVAKRGQDVALRCDPISGHVSLFWYQQALGQGPEFLTYFQNEAQLDKSGLPSDRFFAERPEGSVSTLKIQRTQQEDSAVYLCASSLDRRNEKLFFGSGTQLSVL.

This sequence joins TRBV4-1 and TRBJ2-1; 8 nucleotides match TRBD1. Per germline, CDR1 MGHRA and CDR2 YSYEKL. The CDR3 is made up of 15 amino acids. The V segment lost 4 bases and the J segment 4 bases; nucleotides outside the gene matches: 6. The CDR3 bases are TGCGCCAGCAGCCCCCGGACAGGGACATACAATGAGCAGTTCTTC. Amino acids: CASSPRTGTYNEQFF.

The V and J genes are TRBV7-9 and TRBJ2-7, with a possible D match to TRBD1 (5 bases). Deletions cut 4 bases from V and 13 bases from J, with 20 bases between. CDR3 length equals 13 residues. Germline loops: CDR1 SEHNR, CDR2 FQNEAQ (reference sequence). This CDR3 reads CASSWGSDPTSYF. CDR3 nucleotides: TGTGCCAGCAGCTGGGGCTCCGACCCGACTTCTTACTTC. Based on the CDR3 plus reference TRBV7-9 and TRBJ2-7, the full variable domain is DTGVSQNPRHKITKRGQNVTFRCDPISEHNRLYWYRQTLGQGPEFLTYFQNEAQLEKSRLLSDRFSAERPKGSFSTLEIQRTEQGDSAMYLCASSWGSDPTSYFGPGTRLTVT.

V and J are TRBV7-9 and TRBJ2-2; D may be TRBD1 or TRBD2 (5 bases each). This CDR3 comprises 16 residues. From germline, CDR1 is SEHNR and CDR2 FQNEAQ (reference sequence). V lost 6 bases, J lost 0 bases, and 14 bases lay in between. CDR3 amino acids: CASRDRGAANTGELFF. DNA for the CDR3: TGTGCCAGCAGGGACCGAGGGGCGGCGAACACCGGGGAGCTGTTTTTT.

This chain uses TRBV6-6 with TRBJ2-7, with 7 nucleotides matching TRBD1. Germline CDR1 and CDR2: MNHNY and SVGAGI (reference sequence). Trimming cost V 5 bases and J 2 bases; bases outside gene matches: 6. The CDR3 contains 14 residues. CDR3 nucleotides: TGTGCCAGCAGTGCCGACAGGGTGGCCTACGAGCAGTACTTC. Amino acid sequence: CASSADRVAYEQYF.

The DNA for the CDR3 is TGTGCCAGCAGCTTAGTAAGCATTAGTCCCTACAATGAGCAGTTCTTC. Translated, it gives CASSLVSISPYNEQFF. This chain uses TRBV7-9 with TRBJ2-1; D is undetermined. CDR1 and CDR2 from the germline V gene are SEHNR and FQNEAQ (reference sequence). This CDR3 is 16 amino acids long. V gave up 1 base and J gave up 2 bases, with 12 bases separating them.

The V and J genes are TRBV7-9 and TRBJ2-7; no clear D. The V and J ends lost 1 base and 6 bases respectively, with 19 bases between them. CDR3 length: 16 amino acids. Germline assignment: CDR1 SEHNR and CDR2 FQNEAQ (reference sequence). DNA of the CDR3: TGTGCCAGCAGCTTAGGTCCTACGAACATCCTACTCGAGCAGTACTTC. Translated: CASSLGPTNILLEQYF. Complete variable domain (other parts from reference TRBV7-9 and TRBJ2-7): DTGVSQNPRHKITKRGQNVTFRCDPISEHNRLYWYRQTLGQGPEFLTYFQNEAQLEKSRLLSDRFSAERPKGSFSTLEIQRTEQGDSAMYLCASSLGPTNILLEQYFGPGTRLTVT.

This chain joins TRBV13 and TRBJ1-3; the D gene is possibly TRBD1 (5 bases). V dropped 1 base and J dropped 3 bases, with 10 bases sitting between them. The CDR3 is 15 amino acids. The germline V gene encodes CDR1 PRHDT and CDR2 FYEKMQ (reference sequence). Here the CDR3 reads CASSLAGLGGNTIYF. DNA for the CDR3: TGTGCCAGCAGCTTAGCAGGGCTCGGTGGAAACACCATATATTTT.

V is TRBV9 and J is TRBJ1-5; the D gene is possibly TRBD1 (5 bases). Germline-derived CDR1 and CDR2 are SGDLS and YYNGEE. The CDR3 consists of 15 residues. The V end lost 0 bases, the J end lost 6 bases, and 13 bases lay between the germline ends. CDR3: CASSVDLGGGQPQHF. For the CDR3, the DNA is TGTGCCAGCAGCGTAGATTTGGGGGGAGGTCAGCCCCAGCATTTT.

This clone was recorded a few times. This rearrangement joins TRBV19 to TRBJ1-5; no clear D gene. This CDR3 is 16 amino acids long. Germline V gene data show CDR1 as LNHDA and CDR2 as SQIVND (reference sequence). Trimming removed 7 bases at V and 4 bases at J, with 20 bases between. Here the CDR3 reads CASTHGTGLRNQPQHF. The CDR3, as DNA: TGTGCCAGTACCCACGGAACCGGCCTTAGAAATCAGCCCCAGCATTTT.

The CDR3: CASSSRPRDEQYF. The CDR3 nucleotides are TGCGCCAGCAGTTCCAGACCCCGGGACGAGCAGTACTTC. The chain recombines TRBV4-3 with TRBJ2-7, with no clear D. Germline-derived CDR1 and CDR2 are LGHNA and YSLEER. CDR3 length: 13 residues. Trimming left V 6 bases short and J 5 bases short, with 14 bases between.

The count of this clone is one. J is TRBJ2-6 and V is TRBV7-8; D is tentatively TRBD1 or TRBD2 (6 bases each). Germline V gene sequence: CDR1 SGHVS, CDR2 FQNEAQ. V was pared by 11 bases and J by 2 bases, with 19 bases between. This CDR3 has 16 amino acids. This chain's CDR3 is CALRGASLPGANVLTF. Here the CDR3 DNA reads TGTGCCCTGAGGGGGGCCTCCCTCCCTGGGGCCAACGTCCTGACTTTC.

The V and J genes are TRBV6-1 and TRBJ2-7, with 10 bases identical to TRBD2. V lost 5 bases, J lost 3 bases, and 7 bases stayed unmatched. CDR3 length equals 15 residues. Germline assignment: CDR1 MNHNS and CDR2 SASEGT. The CDR3 sequence: CASSPVAGGFYEQYF. In DNA form, the CDR3 reads TGTGCCAGCAGTCCGGTAGCGGGAGGTTTCTACGAGCAGTACTTC.

The J gene is TRBJ2-5, the V gene TRBV7-2; no clear D. The CDR3 runs to 14 residues. CDR1 is SGHTA, CDR2 FQGNSA, per germline. Trimming removed 5 bases from V and 0 bases from J, with 10 bases in between. CDR3: CASSKTGYQETQYF. CDR3 nucleotides: TGTGCCAGCAGCAAGACCGGGTACCAAGAGACCCAGTACTTC.

CDR3 sequence (DNA): TGTGCCAGCAGCCAAGTGGGCCGGGGGGGGGCCCCCTACGAGCAGTACTTC. Translation gives CASSQVGRGGAPYEQYF. The chain is built from TRBV4-2 and TRBJ2-7; 8 bases agree with TRBD2. V trimming: 1 base; J trimming: 2 bases; junction bases outside the gene matches: 10. The CDR3 extends over 17 amino acids. Germline V gives CDR1 LGHNA, CDR2 YNFKEQ.

CDR3 loop: CASSQEALGPTNEKLFF. CDR3 DNA: TGCGCCAGCAGCCAAGAAGCCCTCGGGCCAACTAATGAAAAACTGTTTTTT. This chain links TRBV4-3 with TRBJ1-4; D not resolved. The CDR3 sequence is 17 residues long. Germline CDR1 and CDR2: LGHNA and YSLEER. Trimming pared 0 bases from V and 0 bases from J, leaving 11 bases between.

The chain has TRBV19 and TRBJ2-7, with 9 bases fitting TRBD2. The CDR3 extends over 14 amino acids. V dropped 6 bases and J dropped 0; count of bases not matched to a gene: 3. Germline V gene sequence: CDR1 LNHDA, CDR2 SQIVND (reference sequence). The CDR3: CASRLAGSSYEQYF. The DNA for the CDR3 is TGTGCCAGTAGACTAGCGGGTAGCTCCTACGAGCAGTACTTC.